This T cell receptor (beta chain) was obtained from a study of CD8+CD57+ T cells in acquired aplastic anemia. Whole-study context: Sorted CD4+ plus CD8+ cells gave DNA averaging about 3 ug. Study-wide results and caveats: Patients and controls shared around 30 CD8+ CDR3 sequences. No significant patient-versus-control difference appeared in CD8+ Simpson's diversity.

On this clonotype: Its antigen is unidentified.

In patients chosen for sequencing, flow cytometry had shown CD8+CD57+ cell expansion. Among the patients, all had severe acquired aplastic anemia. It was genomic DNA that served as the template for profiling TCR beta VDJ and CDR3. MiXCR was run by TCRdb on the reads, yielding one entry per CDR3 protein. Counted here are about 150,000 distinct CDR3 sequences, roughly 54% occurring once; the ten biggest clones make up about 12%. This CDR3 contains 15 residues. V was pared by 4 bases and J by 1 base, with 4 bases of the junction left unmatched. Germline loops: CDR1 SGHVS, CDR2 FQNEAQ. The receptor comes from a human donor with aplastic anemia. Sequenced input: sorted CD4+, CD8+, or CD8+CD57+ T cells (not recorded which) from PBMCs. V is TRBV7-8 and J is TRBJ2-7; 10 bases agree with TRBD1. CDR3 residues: CASSWGTGASYEQYF. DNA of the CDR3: TGTGCCAGCAGCTGGGGGACAGGGGCATCCTACGAGCAGTACTTC.